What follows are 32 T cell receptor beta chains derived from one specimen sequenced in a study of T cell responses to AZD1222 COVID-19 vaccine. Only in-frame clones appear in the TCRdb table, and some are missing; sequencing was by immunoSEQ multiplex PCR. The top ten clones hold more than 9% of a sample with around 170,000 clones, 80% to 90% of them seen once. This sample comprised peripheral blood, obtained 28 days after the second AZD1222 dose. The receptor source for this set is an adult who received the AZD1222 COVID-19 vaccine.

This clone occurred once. The DNA for the CDR3 is TGTGCCAGCAGTCGATCTAGCGGGGGGGCGGGCAATGAGCAGTTCTTC. It specifies CASSRSSGGAGNEQFF. The chain links TRBV6-6 to TRBJ2-1; 12 bases are shared with TRBD2. Per the germline V gene, CDR1 is MNHNY and CDR2 is SVGAGI (reference sequence). With V trimmed by 5 bases and J by 6 bases, 8 bases remained unmatched. The CDR3 spans 16 residues.

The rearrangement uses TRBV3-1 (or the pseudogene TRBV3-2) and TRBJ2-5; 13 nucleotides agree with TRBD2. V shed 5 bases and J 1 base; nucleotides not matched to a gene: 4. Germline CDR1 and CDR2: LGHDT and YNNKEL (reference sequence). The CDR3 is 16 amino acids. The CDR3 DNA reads TGTGCCAGCAGCTCGCGACTAGCGGGGGGCCAAGAGACCCAGTACTTC. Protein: CASSSRLAGGQETQYF.

Here the CDR3 DNA reads TGTGCCAGCAGCCGAGAGGGGACTAGCGGGGGCCGAAACACCGGGGAGCTGTTTTTT. The encoded protein is CASSREGTSGGRNTGELFF. The chain employs TRBV11-2 and TRBJ2-2; TRBD2 aligns across 14 bases. The CDR3 length is 19 residues. J lost 2 bases, V lost 5 bases, and 10 bases had no gene match. Germline V gene lookup returns CDR1 SGHAT and CDR2 FQNNGV.

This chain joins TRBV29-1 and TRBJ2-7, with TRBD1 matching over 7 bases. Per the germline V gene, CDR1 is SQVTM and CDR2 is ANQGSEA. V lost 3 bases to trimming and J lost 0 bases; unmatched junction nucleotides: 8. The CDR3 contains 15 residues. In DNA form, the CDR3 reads TGCAGCGTTGAGAGACAGGGCCGGAGCTCCTACGAGCAGTACTTC. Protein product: CSVERQGRSSYEQYF.

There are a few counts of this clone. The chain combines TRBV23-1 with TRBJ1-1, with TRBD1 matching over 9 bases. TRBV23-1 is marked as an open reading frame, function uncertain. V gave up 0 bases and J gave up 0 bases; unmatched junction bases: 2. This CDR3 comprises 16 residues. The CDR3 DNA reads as TGCGCCAGCAGTCAATCACAGGGGGCTTTGAACACTGAAGCTTTCTTT. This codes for CASSQSQGALNTEAFF.

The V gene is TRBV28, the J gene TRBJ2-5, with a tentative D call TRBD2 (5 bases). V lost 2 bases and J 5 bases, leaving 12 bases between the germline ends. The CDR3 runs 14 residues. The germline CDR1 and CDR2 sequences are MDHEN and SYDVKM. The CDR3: CASSLSLGGETQYF. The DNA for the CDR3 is TGTGCCAGCAGTTTAAGCCTAGGCGGGGAGACCCAGTACTTC. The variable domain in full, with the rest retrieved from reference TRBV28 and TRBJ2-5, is DVKVTQSSRYLVKRTGEKVFLECVQDMDHENMFWYRQDPGLGLRLIYFSYDVKMKEKGDIPEGYSVSREKKERFSLILESASTNQTSMYLCASSLSLGGETQYFGPGTRLLVL.

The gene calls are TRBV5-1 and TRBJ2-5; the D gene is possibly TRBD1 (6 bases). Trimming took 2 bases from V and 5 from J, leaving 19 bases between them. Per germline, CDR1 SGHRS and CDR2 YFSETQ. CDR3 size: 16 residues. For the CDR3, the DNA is TGCGCCAGCAGCTTAGGACAAGGGGACAAAGGGGAGACCCAGTACTTC. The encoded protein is CASSLGQGDKGETQYF.

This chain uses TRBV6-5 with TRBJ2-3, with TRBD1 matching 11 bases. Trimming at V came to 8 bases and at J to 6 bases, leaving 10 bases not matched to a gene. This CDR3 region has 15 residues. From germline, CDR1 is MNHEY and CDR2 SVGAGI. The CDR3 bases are TGTGCCAGCGGTACCGGGACAGGGGGAGGGGATACGCAGTATTTT. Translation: CASGTGTGGGDTQYF.

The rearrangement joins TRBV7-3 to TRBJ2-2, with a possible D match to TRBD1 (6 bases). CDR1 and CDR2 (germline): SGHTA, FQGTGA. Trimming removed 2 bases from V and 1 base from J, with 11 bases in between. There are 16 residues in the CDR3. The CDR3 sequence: CASSLPGQVNTGELFF. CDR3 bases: TGTGCCAGCAGCTTACCGGGACAAGTGAACACCGGGGAGCTGTTTTTT.

In nucleotides, the CDR3 is TGTGCCAGTATAAAGGGTCTTGGTCAGCCCCAGCATTTT. It yields the protein CASIKGLGQPQHF. V is TRBV19 and J is TRBJ1-5; no reliable D call. The ends were cut back, 7 bases at V and 6 bases at J, with 13 bases in the middle. The CDR3 is made up of 13 amino acids. Germline V gene lookup returns CDR1 LNHDA and CDR2 SQIVND (reference sequence).

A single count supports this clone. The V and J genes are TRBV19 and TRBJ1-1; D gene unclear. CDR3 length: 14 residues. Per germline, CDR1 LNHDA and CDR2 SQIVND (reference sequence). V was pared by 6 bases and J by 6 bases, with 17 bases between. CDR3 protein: CASSSQLIAAEAFF. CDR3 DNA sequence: TGTGCCAGTAGCTCACAGCTAATTGCGGCTGAAGCTTTCTTT.

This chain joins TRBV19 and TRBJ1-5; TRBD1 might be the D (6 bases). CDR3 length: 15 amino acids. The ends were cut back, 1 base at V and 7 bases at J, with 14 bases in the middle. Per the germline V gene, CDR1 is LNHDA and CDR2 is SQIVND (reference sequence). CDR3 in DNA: TGTGCCAGTAGTATAGGACAGGTTGGGGCACAGCCCCAGCATTTT. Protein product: CASSIGQVGAQPQHF. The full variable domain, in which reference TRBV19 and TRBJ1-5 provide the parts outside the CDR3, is DGGITQSPKYLFRKEGQNVTLSCEQNLNHDAMYWYRQDPGQGLRLIYYSQIVNDFQKGDIAEGYSVSREKKESFPLTVTSAQKNPTAFYLCASSIGQVGAQPQHFGDGTRLSIL.

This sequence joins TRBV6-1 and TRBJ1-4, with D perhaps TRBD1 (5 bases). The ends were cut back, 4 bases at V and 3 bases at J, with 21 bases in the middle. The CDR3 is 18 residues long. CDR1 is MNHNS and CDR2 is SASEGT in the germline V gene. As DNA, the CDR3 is TGTGCCAGCAGTGTCCTATCAGGGCGGGGGGTAGCTAATGAAAAACTGTTTTTT. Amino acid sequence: CASSVLSGRGVANEKLFF.

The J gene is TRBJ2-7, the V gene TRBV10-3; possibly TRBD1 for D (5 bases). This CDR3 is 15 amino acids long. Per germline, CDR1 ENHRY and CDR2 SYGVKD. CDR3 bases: TGTGCTCATCAAGGAAGGACATTTGTAGACTACGAGCAGTACTTC. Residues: CAHQGRTFVDYEQYF.

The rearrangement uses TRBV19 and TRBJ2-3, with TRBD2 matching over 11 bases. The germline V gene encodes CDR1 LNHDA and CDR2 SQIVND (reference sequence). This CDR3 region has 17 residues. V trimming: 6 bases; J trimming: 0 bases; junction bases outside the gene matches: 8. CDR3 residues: CASSPSGTSGSTDTQYF. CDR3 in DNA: TGTGCCAGTAGCCCTTCCGGGACTAGCGGTAGCACAGATACGCAGTATTTT.

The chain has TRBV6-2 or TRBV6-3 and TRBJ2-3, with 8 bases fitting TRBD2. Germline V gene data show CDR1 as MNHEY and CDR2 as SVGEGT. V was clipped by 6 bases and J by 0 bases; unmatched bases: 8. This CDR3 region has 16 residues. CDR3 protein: CASSFLAGTSTDTQYF. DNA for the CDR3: TGTGCCAGCAGCTTCTTAGCGGGGACGAGCACAGATACGCAGTATTTT.

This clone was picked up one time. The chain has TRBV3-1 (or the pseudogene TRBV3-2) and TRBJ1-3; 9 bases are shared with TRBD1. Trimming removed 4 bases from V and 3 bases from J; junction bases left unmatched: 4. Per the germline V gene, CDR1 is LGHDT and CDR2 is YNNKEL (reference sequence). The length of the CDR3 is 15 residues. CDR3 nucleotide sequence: TGTGCCAGCAGCCGGGACAGGGTAAATGGAAACACCATATATTTT. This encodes CASSRDRVNGNTIYF.

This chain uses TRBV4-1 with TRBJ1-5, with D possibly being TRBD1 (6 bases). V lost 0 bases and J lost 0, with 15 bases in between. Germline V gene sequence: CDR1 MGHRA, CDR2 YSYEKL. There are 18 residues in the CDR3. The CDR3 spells CASSQDFGQIYSNQPQHF. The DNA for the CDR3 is TGCGCCAGCAGCCAAGATTTCGGACAGATATATAGCAATCAGCCCCAGCATTTT.

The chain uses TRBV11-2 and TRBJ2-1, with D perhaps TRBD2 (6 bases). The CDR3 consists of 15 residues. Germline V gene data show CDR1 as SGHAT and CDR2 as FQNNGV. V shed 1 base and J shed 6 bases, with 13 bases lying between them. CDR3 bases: TGTGCCAGCAGCTTAGCCGGGGGAGGTTCCAATGAGCAGTTCTTC. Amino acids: CASSLAGGGSNEQFF.

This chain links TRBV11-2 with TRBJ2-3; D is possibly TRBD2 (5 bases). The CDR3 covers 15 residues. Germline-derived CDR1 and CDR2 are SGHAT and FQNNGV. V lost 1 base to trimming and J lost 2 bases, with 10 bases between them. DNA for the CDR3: TGTGCCAGCAGCTTAGTTGGGAGCGACACAGATACGCAGTATTTT. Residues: CASSLVGSDTDTQYF.

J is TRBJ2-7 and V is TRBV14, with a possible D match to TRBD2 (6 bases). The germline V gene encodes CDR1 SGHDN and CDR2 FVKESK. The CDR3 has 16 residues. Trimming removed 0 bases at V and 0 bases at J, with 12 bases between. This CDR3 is CASSQDGGARSYEQYF. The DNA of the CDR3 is TGTGCCAGCAGCCAAGACGGGGGAGCTCGCTCCTACGAGCAGTACTTC.

The CDR3 DNA reads TGCAGCGTTGTGGTTCGGGATCCCGGGGAGCTGTTTTTT. Translation gives CSVVVRDPGELFF. The chain combines TRBV29-1 with TRBJ2-2; D is possibly TRBD2 (5 bases). Germline CDR1 and CDR2: SQVTM and ANQGSEA. This CDR3 region has 13 residues. V lost 4 bases to trimming and J lost 6 bases, with 12 bases between them.

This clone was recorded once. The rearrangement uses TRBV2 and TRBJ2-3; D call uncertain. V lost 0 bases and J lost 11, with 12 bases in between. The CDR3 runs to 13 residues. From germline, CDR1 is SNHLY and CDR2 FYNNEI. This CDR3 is CASSEAGATGQYF. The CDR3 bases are TGTGCCAGCAGTGAAGCGGGCGCTACGGGGCAGTATTTT.

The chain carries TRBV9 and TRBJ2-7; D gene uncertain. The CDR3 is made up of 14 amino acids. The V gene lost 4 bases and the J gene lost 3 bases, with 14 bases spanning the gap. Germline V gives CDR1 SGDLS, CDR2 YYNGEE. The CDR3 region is CASSPGRGIYEQYF. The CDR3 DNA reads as TGTGCCAGCAGCCCGGGCCGAGGAATCTACGAGCAGTACTTC.

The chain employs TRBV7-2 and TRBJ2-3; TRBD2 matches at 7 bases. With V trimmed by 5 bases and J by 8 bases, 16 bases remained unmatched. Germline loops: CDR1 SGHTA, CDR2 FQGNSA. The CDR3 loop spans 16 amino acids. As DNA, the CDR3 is TGTGCCAGCAGCATAAAAGCGGGGAGACTAGCCGGTACGCAGTATTTT. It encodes CASSIKAGRLAGTQYF.

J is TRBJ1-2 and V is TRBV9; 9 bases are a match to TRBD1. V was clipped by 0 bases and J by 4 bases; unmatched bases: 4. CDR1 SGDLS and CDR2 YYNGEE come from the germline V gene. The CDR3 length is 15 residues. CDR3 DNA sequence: TGTGCCAGCAGCGTAGGACAGGGGGGATTCTATGGCTACACCTTC. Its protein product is CASSVGQGGFYGYTF. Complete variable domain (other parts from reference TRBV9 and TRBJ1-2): DSGVTQTPKHLITATGQRVTLRCSPRSGDLSVYWYQQSLDQGLQFLIQYYNGEERAKGNILERFSAQQFPDLHSELNLSSLELGDSALYFCASSVGQGGFYGYTFGSGTRLTVV.

The CDR3 spells CASIPGHQDQPQHF. CDR3 coding DNA: TGTGCCAGCATCCCGGGACACCAAGATCAGCCCCAGCATTTT. This sequence joins TRBV6-6 and TRBJ1-5; D might be TRBD1 (6 bases). V lost 7 bases to trimming and J lost 5 bases, with 15 bases between them. This CDR3 region has 14 residues. The germline gives CDR1 MNHNY, CDR2 SVGAGI (reference sequence).

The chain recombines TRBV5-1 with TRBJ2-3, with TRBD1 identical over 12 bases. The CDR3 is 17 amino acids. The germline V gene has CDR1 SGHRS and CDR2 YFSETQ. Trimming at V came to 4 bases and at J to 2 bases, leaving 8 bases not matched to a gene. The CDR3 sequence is CASSRVGTGGTTDTQYF. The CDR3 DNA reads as TGCGCCAGCAGCCGAGTTGGGACAGGGGGCACCACAGATACGCAGTATTTT.

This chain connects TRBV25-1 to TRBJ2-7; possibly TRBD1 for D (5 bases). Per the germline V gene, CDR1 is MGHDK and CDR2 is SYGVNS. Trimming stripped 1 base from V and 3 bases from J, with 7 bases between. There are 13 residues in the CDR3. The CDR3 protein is CASSESGIYEQYF. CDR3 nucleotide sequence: TGTGCCAGCAGTGAATCAGGGATCTACGAGCAGTACTTC.

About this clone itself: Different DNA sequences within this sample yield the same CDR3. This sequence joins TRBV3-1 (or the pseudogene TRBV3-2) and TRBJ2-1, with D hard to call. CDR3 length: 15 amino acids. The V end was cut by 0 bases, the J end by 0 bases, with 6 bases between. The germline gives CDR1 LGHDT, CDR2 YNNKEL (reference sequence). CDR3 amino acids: CASSQDSRSYNEQFF. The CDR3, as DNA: TGTGCCAGCAGCCAAGACTCCCGCTCCTACAATGAGCAGTTCTTC.

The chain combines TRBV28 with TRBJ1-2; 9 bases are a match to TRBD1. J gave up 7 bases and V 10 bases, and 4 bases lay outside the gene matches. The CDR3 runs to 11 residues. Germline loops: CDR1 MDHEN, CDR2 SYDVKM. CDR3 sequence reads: CATGTGSGYTF. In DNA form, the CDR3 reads TGTGCCACCGGGACAGGGTCTGGCTACACCTTC.

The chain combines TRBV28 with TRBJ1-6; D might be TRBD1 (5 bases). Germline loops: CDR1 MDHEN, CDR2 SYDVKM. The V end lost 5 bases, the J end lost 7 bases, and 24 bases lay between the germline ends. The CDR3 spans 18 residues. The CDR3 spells CASSPAGHMLAGNSPLHF. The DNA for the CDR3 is TGTGCCAGCAGTCCCGCCGGACATATGCTTGCCGGGAATTCACCCCTCCACTTT.